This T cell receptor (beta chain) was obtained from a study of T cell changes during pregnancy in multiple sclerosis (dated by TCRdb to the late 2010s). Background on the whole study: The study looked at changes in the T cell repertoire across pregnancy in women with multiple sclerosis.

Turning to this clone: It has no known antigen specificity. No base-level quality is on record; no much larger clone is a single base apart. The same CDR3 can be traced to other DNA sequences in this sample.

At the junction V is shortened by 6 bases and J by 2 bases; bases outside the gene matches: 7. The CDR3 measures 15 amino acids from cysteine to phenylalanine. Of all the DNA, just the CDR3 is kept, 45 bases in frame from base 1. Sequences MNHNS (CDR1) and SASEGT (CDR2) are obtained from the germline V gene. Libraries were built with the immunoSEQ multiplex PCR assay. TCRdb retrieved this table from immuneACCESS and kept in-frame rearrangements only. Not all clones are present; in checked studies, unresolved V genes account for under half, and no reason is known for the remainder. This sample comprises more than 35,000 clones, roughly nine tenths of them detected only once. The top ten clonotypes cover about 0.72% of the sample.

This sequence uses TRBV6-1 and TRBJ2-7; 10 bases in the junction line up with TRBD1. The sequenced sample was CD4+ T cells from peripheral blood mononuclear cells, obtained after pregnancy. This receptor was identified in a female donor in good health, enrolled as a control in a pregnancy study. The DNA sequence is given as TGTGCCAGCAGGTTGTTGGGACAGGGGACCTACGAGCAGTACTTC. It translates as CASRLLGQGTYEQYF.